The 9 T cell receptor beta chains in this list originate from one sample, sequenced in a study of cytotoxic CD8 clonotypes in ibrutinib-treated CLL. Some clones are missing from TCRdb's copy, which holds only in-frame ones; the method was immunoSEQ multiplex PCR. The data contain under 200,000 clones, approximately 80% of them singletons. The specimen was PBMCs, collected after 12 months of ibrutinib treatment. Receptors were obtained from a human donor with chronic lymphocytic leukemia.

The chain is built from TRBV7-2 and TRBJ2-7; D is ambiguous. Germline V gives CDR1 SGHTA, CDR2 FQGNSA. This CDR3 contains 15 residues. Trimming removed 2 bases at V and 0 bases at J, with 11 bases between. Here the CDR3 reads CASSLSAFSSYEQYF. CDR3 nucleotides: TGTGCCAGCAGCTTATCTGCTTTCAGCTCCTACGAGCAGTACTTC.

The chain links TRBV10-3 to TRBJ1-6, with TRBD1 identical over 8 bases. The CDR3 totals 14 residues. The germline V gene has CDR1 ENHRY and CDR2 SYGVKD. V shed 10 bases, J shed 7 bases, and the junction held 9 bases outside the gene matches. In nucleotides, the CDR3 is TGTGCCAGCGGACAGGGCCAGCAAAATTCACCCCTCCACTTT. Its protein is CASGQGQQNSPLHF.

The V gene is TRBV14, the J gene TRBJ2-3; D gene unclear. Trimming took 5 bases from V and 5 from J, leaving 8 bases between them. In germline, CDR1 is SGHDN, CDR2 FVKESK. CDR3 size: 12 residues. The CDR3 is CASSAAGDTQYF. CDR3 bases: TGTGCCAGCAGCGCTGCCGGAGATACGCAGTATTTT.

This clone occurred once. The junction shows a germline mismatch at one end, possibly a read error. This rearrangement joins TRBV6-5 to TRBJ2-5; D is possibly TRBD2 (6 bases). The CDR3 has 15 amino acids. CDR1 MNHEY and CDR2 SVGAGI come from the germline V gene. The CDR3 spells CASSNSHRAGETQYF. CDR3 DNA sequence: TGTGCCAGCAGTAACTCTCACCGGGCGGGGGAGACCCAGTACTTC.

The J gene is TRBJ1-4, the V gene TRBV5-1, with 8 bases matching TRBD1. Germline CDR1 and CDR2: SGHRS and YFSETQ. After removal of 4 bases from V and 8 bases from J, the junction contained 7 bases not matched to a gene. This CDR3 spans 14 amino acids. The CDR3 sequence is CASSLGQATEKLFF. In DNA, the CDR3 is TGCGCCAGCAGCCTGGGACAGGCGACGGAAAAACTGTTTTTT. The complete variable domain, with remaining parts taken from reference TRBV5-1 and TRBJ1-4, reads KAGVTQTPRYLIKTRGQQVTLSCSPISGHRSVSWYQQTPGQGLQFLFEYFSETQRNKGNFPGRFSGRQFSNSRSEMNVSTLELGDSALYLCASSLGQATEKLFFGSGTQLSVL.

This clone was recorded only once. At one end, the junction sequence differs from germline, possibly due to a read error. The chain uses TRBV5-4 and TRBJ1-2, with 9 nucleotides matching TRBD1. Germline CDR1 and CDR2: SGHNT and YYREEE (reference sequence). The CDR3 totals 15 residues. The CDR3 spells CASSQILGQGYGYTF. The CDR3 bases are TGCGCCAGCAGCCAGATCTTGGGACAGGGCTATGGCTACACCTTC.

The V and J genes are TRBV7-4 and TRBJ2-5; a weak D match, TRBD2 (7 bases). V shed 7 bases and J shed 5 bases, with 23 bases lying between them. Germline-derived CDR1 and CDR2 are SGHVT and SQSDAQ. The CDR3 sequence is 16 residues long. The CDR3 region has the DNA TGTGCCAGCATCCCCTCGAGGGGGGGGGCCGAGGAGACCCAGTACTTC. Translation gives CASIPSRGGAEETQYF.

The rearrangement joins TRBV7-2 to TRBJ2-7, with D unclear. Germline V gene lookup returns CDR1 SGHTA and CDR2 FQGNSA. The CDR3 covers 14 residues. V lost 2 bases and J lost 5, with 13 bases in between. The CDR3 loop reads CASSLMVDADEQYF. CDR3 DNA sequence: TGTGCCAGCAGCTTAATGGTAGATGCTGACGAGCAGTACTTC.

V usage is TRBV7-9 and J usage is TRBJ2-7, with a possible D match to TRBD2 (5 bases). The CDR3 totals 14 residues. Germline-derived CDR1 and CDR2 are SEHNR and FQNEAQ (reference sequence). The ends were cut back, 3 bases at V and 6 bases at J, with 15 bases in the middle. The CDR3 DNA reads as TGTGCCAGCAGCTTCGGGGAACGACTGAGCGAGCAGTACTTC. Amino acid sequence: CASSFGERLSEQYF.